This is a list of T cell receptor beta chains from one sample in a study of shared clonotypes between healthy human individuals. TCRdb's table, derived via immunoSEQ multiplex PCR, lists solely in-frame clones and lacks some. The data hold about 2 million clones, with 90% to 95% observed a single time. The sequencing sample was made of naive CD4+ T cells sorted from blood. The receptors shown here come from a young man in good health. Each CDR3 is given with its conserved first and last residue. The order of the fields is V gene, J gene, D gene, clone size, CDR3 protein, CDR3 DNA. A D gene is named only where the DNA matches it firmly. Where a row states a size, it is once, few, many or the class of an expanded clone; other rows omit it.

TRBV6-5	TRBJ2-7	TRBD1	NA	CASSGSGTASYEQYF	TGTGCCAGCAGCGGCTCCGGGACAGCATCCTACGAGCAGTACTTC
TRBV10-1	TRBJ1-5	NA	few	CASSRDTNQPQHF	TGCGCCAGCAGCCGGGACACCAATCAGCCCCAGCATTTT
TRBV5-1	TRBJ2-7	NA	NA	CASSPLQGPYEQYF	TGCGCCAGCAGCCCCCTACAGGGACCCTACGAGCAGTACTTC
TRBV6-6	TRBJ1-2	NA	NA	CASSPGLGLTYGYTF	TGTGCCAGCAGCCCGGGTCTGGGGTTGACCTATGGCTACACCTTC
TRBV15	TRBJ2-7	TRBD1	NA	CATSTRQGYEQYF	TGTGCCACCAGCACTCGACAGGGATACGAGCAGTACTTC
TRBV4-2	TRBJ2-3	TRBD2	NA	CASRTSGAGDTQYF	TGTGCCAGCAGGACTAGCGGAGCAGGAGATACGCAGTATTTT
TRBV28	TRBJ1-2	TRBD1	NA	CASSSGQGAARYGYTF	TGTGCCAGCAGTTCAGGACAGGGGGCCGCTCGCTATGGCTACACCTTC
TRBV4-3	TRBJ2-2	NA	NA	CASSLGDGANTGELFF	TGCGCCAGCAGCCTCGGGGACGGCGCGAACACCGGGGAGCTGTTTTTT
TRBV19	TRBJ2-1	TRBD2	NA	CASSIEGLAGGNYNEQFF	TGTGCCAGTAGTATAGAGGGACTAGCGGGGGGGAACTACAATGAGCAGTTCTTC
TRBV6-5	TRBJ2-5	TRBD2	NA	CASSTPSGETQYF	TGTGCCAGCAGTACTCCTAGCGGGGAGACCCAGTACTTC
TRBV2	TRBJ1-2	TRBD1	NA	CASSAGQGARYTF	TGTGCCAGCAGTGCAGGACAGGGGGCCAGGTACACCTTC
TRBV5-8	TRBJ1-4	TRBD1	NA	CASSHGTGPLVEKLFF	TGTGCCAGCAGCCACGGGACAGGGCCCCTTGTTGAAAAACTGTTTTTT
TRBV18	TRBJ2-2	NA	NA	CASRISGHKNTGELFF	TGTGCCAGCCGGATCTCGGGACACAAGAACACCGGGGAGCTGTTTTTT
TRBV27	TRBJ2-5	NA	NA	CASSPTLQETQYF	TGTGCCAGCAGTCCAACCCTCCAAGAGACCCAGTACTTC
TRBV29-1	TRBJ2-6	TRBD1	NA	CSVGGRTGAGANVLTF	TGCAGCGTTGGGGGCAGGACAGGGGCTGGGGCCAACGTCCTGACTTTC
TRBV5-4	TRBJ2-5	TRBD2	NA	CASSLYVREGQETQYF	TGTGCCAGCAGCTTGTATGTCCGGGAGGGCCAGGAGACCCAGTACTTC
TRBV2	TRBJ1-1	NA	NA	CASSQKEGTEAFF	TGTGCCAGCAGCCAGAAGGAGGGCACTGAAGCTTTCTTT
TRBV7-2	TRBJ2-5	NA	NA	CASSLTRDQETQYF	TGTGCCAGCAGCTTAACTAGGGACCAAGAGACCCAGTACTTC
TRBV7-6	TRBJ1-1	TRBD1	NA	CASSSRQGASMNTEAFF	TGTGCCAGCAGCTCCCGACAGGGGGCTTCCATGAACACTGAAGCTTTCTTT
TRBV7-9	TRBJ1-4	NA	NA	CASSLAYPQGNEKLFF	TGTGCCAGCAGCTTAGCTTACCCCCAGGGGAATGAAAAACTGTTTTTT
TRBV27	TRBJ2-2	NA	NA	CASSLAKNTGELFF	TGTGCCAGCAGTTTAGCGAAGAACACCGGGGAGCTGTTTTTT
TRBV9	TRBJ1-1	NA	NA	CASSPRAAGSLRRNTEAFF	TGTGCCAGCAGCCCTCGGGCGGCGGGCTCATTACGTCGGAACACTGAAGCTTTCTTT
TRBV9	TRBJ1-3	NA	NA	CASSVDVNSSGNTIYF	TGTGCCAGCAGCGTAGACGTCAACTCCTCTGGAAACACCATATATTTT
TRBV5-1	TRBJ2-1	TRBD2	NA	CASMRSSGLYNEQFF	TGCGCCAGCATGAGATCTAGCGGGCTTTACAATGAGCAGTTCTTC
TRBV30	TRBJ1-6	NA	NA	CAWRMLYNSPLHF	TGTGCCTGGAGGATGTTATATAATTCACCCCTCCACTTT
TRBV29-1	TRBJ1-2	NA	NA	CSVDKGWSYGYTF	TGCAGCGTTGATAAGGGCTGGTCCTATGGCTACACCTTC
TRBV18	TRBJ1-5	TRBD1	NA	CASSPGQGGQPQHF	TGTGCCAGCTCTCCCGGACAGGGAGGTCAGCCCCAGCATTTT
TRBV30	TRBJ1-1	NA	NA	CAWILPPFIGNTEAFF	TGTGCCTGGATTCTCCCCCCGTTCATCGGGAACACTGAAGCTTTCTTT
TRBV7-9	TRBJ2-2	NA	NA	CASSLGSADTGELFF	TGTGCCAGCAGCTTAGGGTCAGCGGACACCGGGGAGCTGTTTTTT
TRBV11-2	TRBJ2-7	NA	NA	CASRFYVGVGSYEQYF	TGTGCCAGCAGATTTTACGTAGGAGTAGGATCCTACGAGCAGTACTTC
TRBV6-5	TRBJ1-5	NA	NA	CASSRRSNQPQHF	TGTGCCAGCAGCCGGAGGAGCAATCAGCCCCAGCATTTT
TRBV2	TRBJ1-5	NA	NA	CAGGDSSNQPQHF	TGTGCCGGAGGGGATTCTAGCAATCAGCCCCAGCATTTT
TRBV10-1	TRBJ2-6	TRBD1	once	CASSATGAGANVLTF	TGCGCCAGCAGTGCCACAGGGGCTGGGGCCAACGTCCTGACTTTC
TRBV7-2	TRBJ1-5	NA	NA	CASSVDSGNQPQHF	TGTGCCAGCAGCGTCGACAGCGGAAATCAGCCCCAGCATTTT
TRBV27	TRBJ2-7	TRBD2	NA	CASSLSGTSGRSSTYEQYF	TGTGCCAGCAGTTTATCGGGGACTAGCGGGAGGTCCTCTACCTACGAGCAGTACTTC
TRBV5-4	TRBJ2-7	TRBD1	NA	CASSWTGYEQYF	TGTGCCAGCAGCTGGACAGGCTACGAGCAGTACTTC
TRBV7-6	TRBJ2-7	TRBD2	NA	CASSLALAGGPAEQYF	TGTGCCAGCAGCTTAGCGCTAGCGGGGGGGCCGGCCGAGCAGTACTTC
TRBV18	TRBJ2-5	TRBD1	NA	CASSPPGTGYVETQYF	TGTGCCAGCTCACCGCCCGGGACAGGGTATGTGGAGACCCAGTACTTC
TRBV5-6	TRBJ1-4	TRBD1	NA	CASSPTGGYNEKLFF	TGTGCCAGCAGCCCTACAGGGGGCTACAATGAAAAACTGTTTTTT
TRBV6-1	TRBJ2-5	NA	NA	CASSEPAGTQETQYF	TGTGCCAGCAGTGAACCCGCAGGGACGCAAGAGACCCAGTACTTC
TRBV21-1	TRBJ2-7	NA	once	CASSKEGQKAYEQYF	TGTGCCAGCAGCAAAGAGGGGCAGAAAGCCTACGAGCAGTACTTC
TRBV18	TRBJ1-1	TRBD1	once	CASSAQGARVAEAFF	TGTGCCAGCTCGGCGCAGGGGGCGCGAGTAGCTGAAGCTTTCTTT
TRBV27	TRBJ2-7	NA	NA	CASSVSSYEQYF	TGTGCCAGCAGCGTCAGCTCCTACGAGCAGTACTTC
TRBV10-1	TRBJ2-7	NA	NA	CASSEGSYEQYF	TGCGCCAGCAGTGAGGGCAGCTACGAGCAGTACTTC
TRBV27	TRBJ1-2	NA	NA	CASSLSVLNNYGYTF	TGTGCCAGCAGTTTATCTGTTCTCAATAACTATGGCTACACCTTC